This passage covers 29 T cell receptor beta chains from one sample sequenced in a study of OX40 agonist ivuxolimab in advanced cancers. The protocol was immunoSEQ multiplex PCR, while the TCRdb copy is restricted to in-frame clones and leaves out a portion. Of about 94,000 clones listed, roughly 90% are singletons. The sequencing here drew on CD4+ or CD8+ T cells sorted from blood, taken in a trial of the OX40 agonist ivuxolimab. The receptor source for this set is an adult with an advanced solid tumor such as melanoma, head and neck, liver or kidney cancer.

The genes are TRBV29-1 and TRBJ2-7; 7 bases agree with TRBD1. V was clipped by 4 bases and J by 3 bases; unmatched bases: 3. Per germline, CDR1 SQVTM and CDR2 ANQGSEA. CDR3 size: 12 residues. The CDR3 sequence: CSVAGTDYEQYF. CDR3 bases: TGCAGCGTTGCCGGGACAGACTACGAGCAGTACTTC.

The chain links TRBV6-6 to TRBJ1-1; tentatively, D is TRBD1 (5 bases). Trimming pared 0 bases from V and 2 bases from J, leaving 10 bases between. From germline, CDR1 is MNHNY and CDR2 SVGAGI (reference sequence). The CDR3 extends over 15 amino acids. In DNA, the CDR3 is TGTGCCAGCAGTTACTCACAGGACCAAAACACTGAAGCTTTCTTT. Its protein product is CASSYSQDQNTEAFF.

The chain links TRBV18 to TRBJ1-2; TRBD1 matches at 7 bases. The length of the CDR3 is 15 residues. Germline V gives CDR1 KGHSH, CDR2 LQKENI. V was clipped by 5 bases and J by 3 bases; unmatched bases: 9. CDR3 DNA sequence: TGTGCCAGCTCAGGAGACAGGGCCCCCTACTATGGCTACACCTTC. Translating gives CASSGDRAPYYGYTF. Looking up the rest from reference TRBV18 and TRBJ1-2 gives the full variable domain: NAGVMQNPRHLVRRRGQEARLRCSPMKGHSHVYWYRQLPEEGLKFMVYLQKENIIDESGMPKERFSAEFPKEGPSILRIQQVVRGDSAAYFCASSGDRAPYYGYTFGSGTRLTVV.

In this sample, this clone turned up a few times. CDR3 in amino acids: CASSLAERTFTGELFF. CDR3 bases: TGTGCCAGCAGCTTGGCCGAAAGGACGTTTACCGGGGAGCTGTTTTTT. The V call is TRBV7-2, the J call TRBJ2-2; the D is unclear. Deletions cut 3 bases from V and 5 bases from J, with 16 bases between. The V gene's germline CDR1 is SGHTA and CDR2 FQGNSA. The CDR3 contains 16 residues. The whole variable domain, filled in from reference TRBV7-2 and TRBJ2-2, reads GAGVSQSPSNKVTEKGKDVELRCDPISGHTALYWYRQSLGQGLEFLIYFQGNSAPDKSGLPSDRFSAERTGGSVSTLTIQRTQQEDSAVYLCASSLAERTFTGELFFGEGSRLTVL.

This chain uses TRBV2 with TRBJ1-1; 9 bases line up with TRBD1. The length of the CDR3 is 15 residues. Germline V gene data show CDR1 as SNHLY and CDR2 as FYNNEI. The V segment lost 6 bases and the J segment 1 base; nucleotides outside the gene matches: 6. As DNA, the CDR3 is TGTGCCAGCAGGCACCCGGGACAGGGGAACACTGAAGCTTTCTTT. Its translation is CASRHPGQGNTEAFF.

This CDR3 is CASGSRLAATDTQYF. CDR3 DNA sequence: TGTGCTAGTGGTTCGCGACTAGCGGCCACAGATACGCAGTATTTT. This chain connects TRBV12-5 to TRBJ2-3, with 9 bases aligning to TRBD2. Germline V gives CDR1 LGHNT, CDR2 FRNRAP. This CDR3 has 15 amino acids. V was pared by 4 bases and J by 2 bases, with 4 bases of the junction left unmatched. The full variable domain, in which reference TRBV12-5 and TRBJ2-3 provide the parts outside the CDR3, is DARVTQTPRHKVTEMGQEVTMRCQPILGHNTVFWYRQTMMQGLELLAYFRNRAPLDDSGMPKDRFSAEMPDATLATLKIQPSEPRDSAVYFCASGSRLAATDTQYFGPGTRLTVL.

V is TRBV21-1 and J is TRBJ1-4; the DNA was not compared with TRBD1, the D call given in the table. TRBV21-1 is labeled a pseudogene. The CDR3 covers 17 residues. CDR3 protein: CASRDIRRQASNEKLFF. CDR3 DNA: TGTGCCAGCAGGGATATAAGAAGACAGGCCTCTAATGAAAAACTGTTTTTT.

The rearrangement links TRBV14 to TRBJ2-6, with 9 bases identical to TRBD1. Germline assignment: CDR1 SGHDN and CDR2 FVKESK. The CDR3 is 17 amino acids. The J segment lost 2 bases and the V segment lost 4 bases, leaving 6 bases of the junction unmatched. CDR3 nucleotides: TGTGCCAGCAGCCCGGGACAGGGACCTCCTGGGGCCAACGTCCTGACTTTC. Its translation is CASSPGQGPPGANVLTF.

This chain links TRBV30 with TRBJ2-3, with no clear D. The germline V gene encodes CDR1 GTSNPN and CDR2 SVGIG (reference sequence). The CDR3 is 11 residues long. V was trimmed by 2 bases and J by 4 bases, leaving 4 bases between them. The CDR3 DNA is TGTGCCTGGAGTTCAGCAGATACGCAGTATTTT. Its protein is CAWSSADTQYF.

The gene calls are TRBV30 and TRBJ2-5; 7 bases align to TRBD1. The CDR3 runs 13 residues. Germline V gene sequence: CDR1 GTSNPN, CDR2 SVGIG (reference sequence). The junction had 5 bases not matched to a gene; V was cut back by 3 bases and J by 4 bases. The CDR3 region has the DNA TGTGCCTGGAGCGAATGGACAGGAGAGACCCAGTACTTC. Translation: CAWSEWTGETQYF.

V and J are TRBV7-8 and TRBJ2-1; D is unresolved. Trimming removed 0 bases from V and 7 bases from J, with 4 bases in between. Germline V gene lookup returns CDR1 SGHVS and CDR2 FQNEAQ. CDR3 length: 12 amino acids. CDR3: CASSLARNEQFF. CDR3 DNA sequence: TGTGCCAGCAGCTTAGCGCGAAATGAGCAGTTCTTC.

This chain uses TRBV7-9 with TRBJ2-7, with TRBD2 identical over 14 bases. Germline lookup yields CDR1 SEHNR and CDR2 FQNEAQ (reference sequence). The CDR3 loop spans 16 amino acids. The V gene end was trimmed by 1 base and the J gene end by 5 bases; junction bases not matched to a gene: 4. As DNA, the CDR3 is TGTGCCAGCAGCTTAGGGATGGGACTAGCGGGAGACGAGCAGTACTTC. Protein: CASSLGMGLAGDEQYF.

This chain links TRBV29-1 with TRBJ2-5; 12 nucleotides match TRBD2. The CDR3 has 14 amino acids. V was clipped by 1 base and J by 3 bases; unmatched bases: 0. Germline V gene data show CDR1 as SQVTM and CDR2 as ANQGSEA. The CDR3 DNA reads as TGCAGCGTTGAAGGACTAGCGGGAGAAGAGACCCAGTACTTC. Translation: CSVEGLAGEETQYF.

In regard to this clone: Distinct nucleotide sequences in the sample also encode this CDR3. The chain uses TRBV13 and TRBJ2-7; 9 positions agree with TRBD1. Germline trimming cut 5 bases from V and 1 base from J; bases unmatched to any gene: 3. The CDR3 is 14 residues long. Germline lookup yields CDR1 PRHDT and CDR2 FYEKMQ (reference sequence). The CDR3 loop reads CASSTGQGSYEQYF. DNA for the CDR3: TGTGCCAGCAGCACGGGACAGGGATCCTACGAGCAGTACTTC.

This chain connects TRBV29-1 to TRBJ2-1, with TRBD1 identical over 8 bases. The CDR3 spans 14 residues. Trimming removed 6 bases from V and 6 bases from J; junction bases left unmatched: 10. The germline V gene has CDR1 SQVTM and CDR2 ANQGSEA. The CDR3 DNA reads TGCAGCGTGGAAACCGGGACAGGTTCCAATGAGCAGTTCTTC. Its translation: CSVETGTGSNEQFF.

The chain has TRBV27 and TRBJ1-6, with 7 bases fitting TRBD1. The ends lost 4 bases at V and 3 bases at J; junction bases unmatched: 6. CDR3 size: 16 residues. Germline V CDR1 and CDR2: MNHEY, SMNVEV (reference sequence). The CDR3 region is CASSYQGGIYNSPLHF. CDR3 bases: TGTGCCAGCAGTTACCAGGGGGGGATCTATAATTCACCCCTCCACTTT.

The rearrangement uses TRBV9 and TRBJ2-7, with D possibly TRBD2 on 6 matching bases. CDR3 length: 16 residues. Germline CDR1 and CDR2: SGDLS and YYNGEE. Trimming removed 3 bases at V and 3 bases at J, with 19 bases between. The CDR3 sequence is CASSGGVEGDLYEQYF. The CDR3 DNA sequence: TGTGCCAGCAGCGGGGGGGTGGAGGGAGACCTCTACGAGCAGTACTTC.

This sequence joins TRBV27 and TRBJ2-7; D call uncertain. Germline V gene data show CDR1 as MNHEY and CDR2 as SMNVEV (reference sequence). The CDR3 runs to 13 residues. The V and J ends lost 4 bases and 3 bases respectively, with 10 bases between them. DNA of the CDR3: TGTGCCAGCAGTTCCGCCGGGTTCTACGAGCAGTACTTC. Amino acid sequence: CASSSAGFYEQYF.

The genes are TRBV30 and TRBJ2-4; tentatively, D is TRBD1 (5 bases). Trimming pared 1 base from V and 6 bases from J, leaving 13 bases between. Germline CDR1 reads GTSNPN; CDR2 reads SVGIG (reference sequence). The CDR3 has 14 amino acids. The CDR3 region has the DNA TGTGCCTGGAGTGATGGGGCTTCAGGAAACATTCAGTACTTC. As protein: CAWSDGASGNIQYF. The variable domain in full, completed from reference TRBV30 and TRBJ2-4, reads SQTIHQWPATLVQPVGSPLSLECTVEGTSNPNLYWYRQAAGRGLQLLFYSVGIGQISSEVPQNLSASRPQDRQFILSSKKLLLSDSGFYLCAWSDGASGNIQYFGAGTRLSVL.

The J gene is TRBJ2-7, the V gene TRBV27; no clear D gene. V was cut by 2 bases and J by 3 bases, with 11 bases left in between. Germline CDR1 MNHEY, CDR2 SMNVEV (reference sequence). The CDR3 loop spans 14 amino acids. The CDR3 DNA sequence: TGTGCCAGCAGTTTAAGGCCTAATGACTACGAGCAGTACTTC. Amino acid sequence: CASSLRPNDYEQYF.

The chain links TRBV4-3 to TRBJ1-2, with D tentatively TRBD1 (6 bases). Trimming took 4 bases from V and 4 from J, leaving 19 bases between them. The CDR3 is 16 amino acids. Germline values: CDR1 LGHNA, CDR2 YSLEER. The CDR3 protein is CASSRDRSRGSYGYTF. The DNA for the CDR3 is TGCGCCAGCAGCCGAGACAGGAGTCGGGGTAGCTATGGCTACACCTTC.

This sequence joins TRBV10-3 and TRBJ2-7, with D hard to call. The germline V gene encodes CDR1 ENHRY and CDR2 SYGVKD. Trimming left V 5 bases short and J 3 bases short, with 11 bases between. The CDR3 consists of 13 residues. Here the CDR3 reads CAISSSSGYEQYF. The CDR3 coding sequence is TGTGCCATCAGTAGCTCATCAGGCTACGAGCAGTACTTC.

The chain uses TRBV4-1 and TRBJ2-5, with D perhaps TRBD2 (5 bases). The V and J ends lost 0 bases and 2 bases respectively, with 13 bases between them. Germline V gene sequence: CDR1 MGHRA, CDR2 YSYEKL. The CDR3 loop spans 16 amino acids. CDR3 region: CASSQDALGDQETQYF. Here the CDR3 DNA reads TGCGCCAGCAGCCAAGACGCCCTCGGGGATCAAGAGACCCAGTACTTC.

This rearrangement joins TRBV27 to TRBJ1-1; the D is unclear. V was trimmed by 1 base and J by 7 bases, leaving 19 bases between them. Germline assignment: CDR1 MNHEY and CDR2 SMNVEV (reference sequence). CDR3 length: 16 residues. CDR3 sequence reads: CASSLYAGRVGDEAFF. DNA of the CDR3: TGTGCCAGCAGTTTATATGCCGGGCGGGTAGGCGATGAAGCTTTCTTT.

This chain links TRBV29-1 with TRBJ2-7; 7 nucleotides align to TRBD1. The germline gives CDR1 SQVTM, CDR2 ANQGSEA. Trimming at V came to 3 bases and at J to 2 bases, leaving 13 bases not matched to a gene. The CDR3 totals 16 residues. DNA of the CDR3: TGCAGCGTTGAGTCCCCATCCTGGACAGGAGCCTACGAGCAGTACTTC. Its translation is CSVESPSWTGAYEQYF.

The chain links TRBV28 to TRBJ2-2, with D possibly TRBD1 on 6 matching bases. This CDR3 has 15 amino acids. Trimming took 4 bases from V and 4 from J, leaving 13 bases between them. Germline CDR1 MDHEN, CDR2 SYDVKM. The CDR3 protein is CASSSRGFATGELFF. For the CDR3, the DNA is TGTGCCAGCAGTTCGAGGGGGTTTGCCACCGGGGAGCTGTTTTTT.

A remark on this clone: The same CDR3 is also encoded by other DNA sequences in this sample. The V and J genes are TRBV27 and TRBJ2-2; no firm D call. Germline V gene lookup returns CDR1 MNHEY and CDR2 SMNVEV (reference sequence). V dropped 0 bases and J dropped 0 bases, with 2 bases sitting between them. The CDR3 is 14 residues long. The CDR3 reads CASSLSPNTGELFF. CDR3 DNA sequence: TGTGCCAGCAGTTTATCCCCGAACACCGGGGAGCTGTTTTTT.

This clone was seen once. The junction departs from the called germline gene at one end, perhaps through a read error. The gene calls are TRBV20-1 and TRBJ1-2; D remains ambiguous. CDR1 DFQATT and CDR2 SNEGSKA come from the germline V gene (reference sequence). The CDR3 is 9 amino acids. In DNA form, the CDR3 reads TGCAGTGCTAAGTATGGCTACACCTTC. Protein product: CSAKYGYTF.

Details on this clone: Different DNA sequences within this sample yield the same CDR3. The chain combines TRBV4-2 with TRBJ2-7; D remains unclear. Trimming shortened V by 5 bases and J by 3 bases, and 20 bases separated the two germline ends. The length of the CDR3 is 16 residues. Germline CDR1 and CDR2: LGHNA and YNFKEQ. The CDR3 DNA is TGTGCCAGCAGCGAACCCCTCGCCACAGCCTACTACGAGCAGTACTTC. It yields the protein CASSEPLATAYYEQYF.